This TCR beta chain was identified in a study of blood T cell repertoires in COVID-19. As for the study in general: The study drew acute and convalescent COVID-19 samples from the United States, Italy and Spain.

Clones were sequenced by immunoSEQ multiplex PCR, and TCRdb holds only the in-frame ones, with some missing. This table has 210,000 or so clones, 81% appearing once. The trim removed 4 bases at V and 2 bases at J, leaving 6 bases unmatched. CDR1 and CDR2 (germline): SGHTA, FQGNSA. The CDR3 contains 15 residues. The source of this sequence is a woman in her forties or fifties with acute COVID-19. What was sequenced was PBMCs or T cells enriched from blood (not recorded which). The genes are TRBV7-2 and TRBJ2-7; TRBD2 aligns across 9 bases. The CDR3 DNA follows: TGTGCCAGCAGCTCAGGAAGCGGGGGGACCTACGAGCAGTACTTC. This encodes CASSSGSGGTYEQYF.